Below, 14 T cell receptor beta chains from the same sample are listed, as sequenced in a study of T cells in Graves' hyperthyroidism and ophthalmopathy. It was RNA transcripts that yielded the amplified TCR beta CDR3 regions. Carried out on the TCR CDR3, a first-round RT-PCR used the HTBI primer set. TCRdb passed the multiplex PCR reads through MiXCR, listing each CDR3 protein once. Of roughly 630,000 distinct CDR3 sequences in the sample, less than 20% are singletons; the top ten hold around 7.8%. Sequencing input: blood. These TCRs come from a woman aged 25 to 45 with Graves' hyperthyroidism.

In its sample, this clonotype was seen many times. This chain joins TRBV6-5 and TRBJ2-7; D unclear. The germline V and J ends were trimmed by 2 bases and 3 bases, with 8 bases remaining between them. Germline loops: CDR1 MNHEY, CDR2 SVGAGI. This CDR3 spans 13 amino acids. CDR3 protein: CASSYGSRYEQYF. The CDR3 DNA sequence: TGTGCCAGCAGTTACGGTTCCCGCTACGAGCAGTACTTC.

This clonotype was seen ten or more times. This rearrangement joins TRBV12-3 or TRBV12-4 to TRBJ1-1; D remains ambiguous. CDR3 length equals 14 residues. The V end was cut by 3 bases, the J end by 3 bases, with 11 bases between. The CDR3 sequence: CASSLGGSHTEAFF. The CDR3 coding sequence is TGTGCCAGCAGTTTGGGAGGGTCGCACACTGAAGCTTTCTTT.

This clonotype was seen a handful of times. The CDR3 nucleotides read TGTGCCAGCAGTGAACTGGGTTCGTTCGAGCAGTACTTC. It translates to CASSELGSFEQYF. The chain joins TRBV25-1 to TRBJ2-7; D call uncertain. The CDR3 sequence is 13 residues long. V gave up 2 bases and J gave up 6 bases, with 11 bases separating them. CDR1 and CDR2 from the germline V gene are MGHDK and SYGVNS.

The chain uses TRBV20-1 and TRBJ2-7; TRBD2 matches at 7 bases. CDR3 length: 16 amino acids. Unmatched junction bases numbered 10, after V lost 2 bases and J lost 0 bases. Germline V gives CDR1 DFQATT, CDR2 SNEGSKA (reference sequence). CDR3 DNA sequence: TGCAGTGCTAGATGGAGCGGGACTTCAGACTCCTACGAGCAGTACTTC. Its translation: CSARWSGTSDSYEQYF.

This clonotype was observed a handful of times. This CDR3 is CAIGGSRATQPQHF. CDR3 DNA: TGTGCCATTGGGGGTTCCAGGGCAACTCAGCCCCAGCATTTT. The chain employs TRBV19 and TRBJ1-5; D is perhaps TRBD1 (5 bases). V dropped 10 bases and J dropped 6 bases, with 19 bases sitting between them. This CDR3 region has 14 residues. Germline V gives CDR1 LNHDA, CDR2 SQIVND (reference sequence).

For this clonotype: An end of the junction differs from the germline gene, which may be a read error. This sequence joins TRBV20-1 and TRBJ2-7; the match to TRBD1 covers 10 bases. CDR3 length: 15 amino acids. Germline lookup yields CDR1 DFQATT and CDR2 SNEGSKA (reference sequence). The CDR3 protein is CSAGEGTGVHYEQYF. The CDR3 nucleotides read TGCAGTGCTGGAGAAGGGACAGGGGTGCACTACGAGCAGTACTTC.

There are a few counts of this clonotype. CDR3 sequence: CSANRDRASNQPQHF. In nucleotides, the CDR3 is TGCAGTGCTAACCGGGACAGGGCTAGCAATCAGCCCCAGCATTTT. The chain employs TRBV20-1 and TRBJ1-5; 9 nucleotides align to TRBD1. V shed 4 bases, J shed 0 bases, and the junction held 4 bases outside the gene matches. The CDR3 is 15 residues long. Germline V lookup: CDR1 DFQATT, CDR2 SNEGSKA (reference sequence).

The chain has TRBV6-1 and TRBJ2-3; TRBD2 agrees at 8 bases. J was trimmed by 0 bases and V by 6 bases; bases with no gene match: 11. Germline lookup yields CDR1 MNHNS and CDR2 SASEGT. This CDR3 spans 17 amino acids. The CDR3 coding sequence is TGTGCCAGCAGGGTCGCATCCTCTAGCGGGAGCACAGATACGCAGTATTTT. It codes for CASRVASSSGSTDTQYF.

This clonotype was found many times. The chain links TRBV11-2 to TRBJ2-3; TRBD2 agrees at 7 bases. Germline V lookup: CDR1 SGHAT, CDR2 FQNNGV. With V trimmed by 8 bases and J by 2 bases, 7 bases remained unmatched. This CDR3 region has 14 residues. DNA for the CDR3: TGTGCCAGCCTAGCGGACCTACACACAGATACGCAGTATTTT. This sequence encodes CASLADLHTDTQYF.

The table lists this clonotype with a few counts. The chain joins TRBV15 to TRBJ2-3; 8 bases are shared with TRBD2. The CDR3 has 16 amino acids. Per germline, CDR1 LNHNV and CDR2 YYDKDF (reference sequence). Unmatched junction bases numbered 4, after V lost 0 bases and J lost 2 bases. The DNA of the CDR3 is TGTGCCACCAGCAGAGATCGAGCGGGAGCCACAGATACGCAGTATTTT. It is translated as CATSRDRAGATDTQYF.

There are a few counts of this clonotype. The rearrangement joins TRBV30 to TRBJ2-7; a possible D gene is TRBD2 (6 bases). Between the trimmed V and J ends, which lost 2 bases and 0 bases, there was a span of 11 bases. This CDR3 region has 14 residues. Germline V gives CDR1 GTSNPN, CDR2 SVGIG (reference sequence). The CDR3, as DNA: TGTGCCTGGAGTCATAGCGGCAGCTCCTACGAGCAGTACTTC. Translation gives CAWSHSGSSYEQYF.

The chain uses TRBV5-4 and TRBJ1-6; maybe TRBD1 (5 bases). This CDR3 has 16 amino acids. In germline, CDR1 is SGHNT, CDR2 YYREEE (reference sequence). V was clipped by 4 bases and J by 1 base, with 12 bases between them. For the CDR3, the DNA is TGTGCCAGCAGCCGACCAGGGTCTTCCTATAATTCACCCCTCCACTTT. Translating it yields CASSRPGSSYNSPLHF.

This clonotype was detected only a few times. The CDR3 reads CASSPTSTGSRGYTF. The CDR3 DNA follows: TGTGCCAGCAGCCCCACCTCGACAGGGTCGAGAGGCTACACCTTC. V and J are TRBV9 and TRBJ1-2, with 7 bases aligning to TRBD1. V trimming: 4 bases; J trimming: 8 bases; junction bases outside the gene matches: 14. This CDR3 has 15 amino acids. Germline lookup yields CDR1 SGDLS and CDR2 YYNGEE.

The chain employs TRBV6-1 and TRBJ1-6, with 9 bases aligning to TRBD1. The CDR3 is 15 amino acids. The V gene end was trimmed by 2 bases and the J gene end by 5 bases; junction bases not matched to a gene: 1. CDR1 and CDR2 (germline): MNHNS, SASEGT. The CDR3 loop is CASSERQGDNSPLHF. For the CDR3, the DNA is TGTGCCAGCAGTGAAAGACAGGGGGATAATTCACCCCTCCACTTT.